The source of this T cell receptor beta chain is a study of T cells after yellow fever vaccination. Study-level findings and limits: Sorted repertoires could include abundant contaminating clonotypes from bulk cells.

In making TCR cDNA, 5'RACE template switching added a universal primer site and UMIs to it. TCRdb used MiXCR to reprocess the 5' RACE reads, holding one entry per CDR3 protein. The table lists about 240,000 distinct CDR3 sequences, more than 3.5% of them singletons. This clonotype was counted at least ten times. Its antigen is undetermined. Germline V gene lookup returns CDR1 SGHTA and CDR2 FQGNSA. The CDR3 has 13 amino acids. V lost 1 base, J lost 5 bases, and 9 bases lay in between. This chain connects TRBV7-2 to TRBJ2-7; a weak D match, TRBD2 (5 bases). This clonotype was obtained from a young man who received the YFV17D yellow fever vaccine. This specimen was PBMCs, taken 15 days after the yellow fever booster vaccination. The CDR3, as DNA: TGTGCCAGCAGCTTAGAAGCGGAAAACGAGCAGTACGTC. As protein: CASSLEAENEQYV.